The next 18 T cell receptor beta chains were all read from a single sample in a study of CD8 T cells in Susac syndrome. Random-hexamer reverse transcription was applied to about 0.5 to 1 ug RNA. TCRdb reprocessed the immunoSEQ multiplex PCR reads with MiXCR, giving one entry per CDR3 protein. The sample records approximately 190,000 distinct CDR3 sequences, 90% to 95% being singletons. The specimen was CD4+ T cells from PBMCs. These receptors were obtained from a human donor with multiple sclerosis.

The chain has TRBV4-1 and TRBJ2-5; possibly TRBD1 or TRBD2 for D (5 bases each). The CDR3 consists of 16 residues. The V gene lost 1 base and the J gene lost 2 bases, with 14 bases spanning the gap. Germline-derived CDR1 and CDR2 are MGHRA and YSYEKL. CDR3 region: CASSQAGRIFQETQYF. DNA of the CDR3: TGCGCCAGCAGCCAAGCGGGACGGATTTTTCAAGAGACCCAGTACTTC.

This chain uses TRBV2 with TRBJ2-5, with 8 bases aligning to TRBD2. Germline assignment: CDR1 SNHLY and CDR2 FYNNEI. The CDR3 totals 15 residues. The V and J ends lost 11 bases and 1 base, in that order; junction bases with no gene match: 12. The CDR3 region is CACGESGSGQETQYF. CDR3 DNA sequence: TGTGCCTGCGGGGAAAGCGGGAGCGGCCAAGAGACCCAGTACTTC.

CDR3: CASSESGGRNQPQHF. The CDR3 DNA reads TGTGCCAGCTCGGAATCGGGCGGTCGGAATCAGCCCCAGCATTTT. J is TRBJ1-5 and V is TRBV18; D unclear. The CDR3 is 15 residues long. V shed 6 bases and J shed 4 bases, with 16 bases lying between them. From germline, CDR1 is KGHSH and CDR2 LQKENI.

The chain combines TRBV6-5 with TRBJ1-1; D might be TRBD1 (6 bases). Germline V gene data show CDR1 as MNHEY and CDR2 as SVGAGI. The CDR3 is 12 residues long. V was pared by 6 bases and J by 5 bases, with 10 bases between. The DNA for the CDR3 is TGTGCCAGCAGGAACAGGGAAACTGAAGCTTTCTTT. This encodes CASRNRETEAFF.

V is TRBV11-3 and J is TRBJ2-1; a weak D match, TRBD2 (6 bases). Germline V CDR1 and CDR2: SGHNT, YENEEA. The CDR3 loop spans 14 amino acids. V lost 8 bases and J lost 4, with 15 bases in between. CDR3 residues: CASAAGGTYNEQFF. CDR3 in DNA: TGTGCCAGCGCCGCTGGCGGGACTTACAATGAGCAGTTCTTC.

This clonotype was picked up one time. V gene TRBV20-1 combines with J gene TRBJ1-6; 7 bases map to TRBD1. In germline, CDR1 is DFQATT, CDR2 SNEGSKA (reference sequence). V trimming: 0 bases; J trimming: 8 bases; junction bases outside the gene matches: 4. The CDR3 length is 14 residues. The CDR3 sequence is CSARDDRDDSPLHF. CDR3 DNA: TGCAGTGCTAGAGATGACAGGGATGATTCACCCCTCCACTTT.

The chain recombines TRBV4-2 with TRBJ2-7, with 8 bases aligning to TRBD2. CDR3 length equals 16 residues. Germline V gives CDR1 LGHNA, CDR2 YNFKEQ. J gave up 4 bases and V 0 bases, and 8 bases lay outside the gene matches. The chain's CDR3 is CASSQDEVAGKYEQYF. Here the CDR3 DNA reads TGTGCCAGCAGCCAAGATGAGGTAGCGGGGAAGTACGAGCAGTACTTC.

This clonotype came up a few times. This chain uses TRBV18 with TRBJ2-5; tentatively, D is TRBD2 (6 bases). Germline loops: CDR1 KGHSH, CDR2 LQKENI. V dropped 4 bases and J dropped 5 bases, with 11 bases sitting between them. The CDR3 is 13 residues long. The CDR3 sequence: CASSLPGEETQYF. CDR3 nucleotides: TGTGCCAGCTCACTCCCGGGGGAGGAGACCCAGTACTTC.

This chain links TRBV5-4 with TRBJ2-7; D tentatively reads TRBD1 or TRBD2 (5 bases each). Trimming took 5 bases from V and 6 from J, leaving 18 bases between them. Germline CDR1 and CDR2: SGHNT and YYREEE (reference sequence). This CDR3 is 14 amino acids long. DNA for the CDR3: TGTGCCAGCAGTTCCGGGACGGGTCTCTTCGAGCAGTACTTC. This gives the protein CASSSGTGLFEQYF.

This clonotype was found once. The rearrangement joins TRBV5-1 to TRBJ1-2, with a tentative D call TRBD1 (5 bases). CDR1 and CDR2 (germline): SGHRS, YFSETQ. The V and J ends lost 2 bases and 3 bases respectively, with 14 bases between them. This CDR3 is built from 15 residues. CDR3 sequence: CASSFGGAVDYGYTF. CDR3 nucleotides: TGCGCCAGCAGCTTCGGCGGGGCCGTTGACTATGGCTACACCTTC.

J is TRBJ1-2 and V is TRBV7-9, with D unclear. The CDR3 is 11 amino acids. The V gene lost 0 bases and the J gene lost 6 bases, with 2 bases spanning the gap. Per germline, CDR1 SEHNR and CDR2 FQNEAQ (reference sequence). The CDR3, as DNA: TGTGCCAGCAGCTTAGCTAATGGCTACACCTTC. Translation gives CASSLANGYTF.

This sequence joins TRBV7-8 and TRBJ1-1; tentative D call: TRBD1 (5 bases). Deletions cut 1 base from V and 4 bases from J, with 10 bases between. The length of the CDR3 is 14 residues. Looked up from germline, CDR1 is SGHVS and CDR2 is FQNEAQ. The CDR3 protein is CASSLVTASTEAFF. The CDR3 DNA reads as TGTGCCAGCAGCTTAGTGACAGCCTCCACTGAAGCTTTCTTT.

This rearrangement joins TRBV20-1 to TRBJ1-1, with unresolved D. Germline V gene data show CDR1 as DFQATT and CDR2 as SNEGSKA (reference sequence). The CDR3 spans 12 residues. Deletions cut 5 bases from V and 7 bases from J, with 14 bases between. The CDR3: CSAPHRTVEAFF. CDR3 nucleotides: TGCAGTGCTCCTCACCGGACGGTTGAAGCTTTCTTT.

The chain is built from TRBV24-1 and TRBJ1-2; D gene uncertain. Germline V CDR1 and CDR2: KGHDR, SFDVKD. V lost 1 base, J lost 8 bases, and 10 bases lay in between. The CDR3 has 13 amino acids. The CDR3 protein is CATSDLTAGGYTF. CDR3 in DNA: TGTGCCACCAGTGATTTAACCGCGGGCGGCTACACCTTC.

The chain combines TRBV12-3 or TRBV12-4 with TRBJ2-3, with TRBD2 matching over 10 bases. CDR3 length equals 15 residues. Unmatched junction bases numbered 7, after V lost 3 bases and J lost 7 bases. CDR3 in amino acids: CASSFPSGGRYTQYF. CDR3 bases: TGTGCCAGCAGTTTCCCTAGCGGGGGCCGTTATACGCAGTATTTT.

V is TRBV9 and J is TRBJ2-7; 11 positions agree with TRBD2. There are 15 residues in the CDR3. After removal of 2 bases from V and 2 bases from J, the junction contained 3 bases not matched to a gene. CDR1 is SGDLS, CDR2 YYNGEE, per germline. This CDR3 reads CASSVTSGGTYEQYF. DNA for the CDR3: TGTGCCAGCAGCGTTACTAGCGGGGGCACCTACGAGCAGTACTTC.

This chain joins TRBV6-5 and TRBJ2-1, with TRBD2 as a possible D gene (5 bases). The CDR3 sequence is 16 residues long. V lost 2 bases and J 3 bases, leaving 14 bases between the germline ends. Germline CDR1 is MNHEY and CDR2 is SVGAGI. The CDR3 here is CASSYQPRDYYNEQFF. The CDR3 nucleotides read TGTGCCAGCAGTTACCAACCCCGGGATTACTACAATGAGCAGTTCTTC.

The V call is TRBV15, the J call TRBJ2-7, with 7 bases matching TRBD1. CDR1 and CDR2 from the germline V gene are LNHNV and YYDKDF (reference sequence). Trimming cost V 5 bases and J 0 bases; bases outside gene matches: 4. There are 14 residues in the CDR3. DNA of the CDR3: TGTGCCACCAGCGCCCGGGACAGCTCCTACGAGCAGTACTTC. Translation gives CATSARDSSYEQYF.